This T cell receptor beta chain appears in the sequencing data of a study of T cell responses to AZD1222 COVID-19 vaccine. Notes on the study in general: Spike-specific TCRs gained breadth and depth after people received two AZD1222 doses. Donors were chiefly white British, with a greater number of females, and clonal diversity was perhaps underestimated. The reported proportion of spike-specific TCRs targeting unmutated variant regions was nearly half.

Only in-frame clones appear in the TCRdb table, and some are missing; sequencing was by immunoSEQ multiplex PCR. The table includes some 79,000 clones, around 80% detected once. The J segment lost 5 bases and the V segment lost 4 bases, leaving 7 bases of the junction unmatched. Germline assignment: CDR1 SGHRS and CDR2 YFSETQ. This CDR3 contains 15 residues. This clone was detected only a few times. Its antigen is unknown. The receptor was derived from an adult who received the AZD1222 COVID-19 vaccine. This chain joins TRBV5-1 and TRBJ2-1, with 9 nucleotides matching TRBD2. The sequences come from peripheral blood, collected 28 days after the second AZD1222 dose. The CDR3 here is CASSQFSGGNNEQFF. Here the CDR3 DNA reads TGCGCCAGCAGCCAGTTTAGCGGGGGCAACAATGAGCAGTTCTTC.